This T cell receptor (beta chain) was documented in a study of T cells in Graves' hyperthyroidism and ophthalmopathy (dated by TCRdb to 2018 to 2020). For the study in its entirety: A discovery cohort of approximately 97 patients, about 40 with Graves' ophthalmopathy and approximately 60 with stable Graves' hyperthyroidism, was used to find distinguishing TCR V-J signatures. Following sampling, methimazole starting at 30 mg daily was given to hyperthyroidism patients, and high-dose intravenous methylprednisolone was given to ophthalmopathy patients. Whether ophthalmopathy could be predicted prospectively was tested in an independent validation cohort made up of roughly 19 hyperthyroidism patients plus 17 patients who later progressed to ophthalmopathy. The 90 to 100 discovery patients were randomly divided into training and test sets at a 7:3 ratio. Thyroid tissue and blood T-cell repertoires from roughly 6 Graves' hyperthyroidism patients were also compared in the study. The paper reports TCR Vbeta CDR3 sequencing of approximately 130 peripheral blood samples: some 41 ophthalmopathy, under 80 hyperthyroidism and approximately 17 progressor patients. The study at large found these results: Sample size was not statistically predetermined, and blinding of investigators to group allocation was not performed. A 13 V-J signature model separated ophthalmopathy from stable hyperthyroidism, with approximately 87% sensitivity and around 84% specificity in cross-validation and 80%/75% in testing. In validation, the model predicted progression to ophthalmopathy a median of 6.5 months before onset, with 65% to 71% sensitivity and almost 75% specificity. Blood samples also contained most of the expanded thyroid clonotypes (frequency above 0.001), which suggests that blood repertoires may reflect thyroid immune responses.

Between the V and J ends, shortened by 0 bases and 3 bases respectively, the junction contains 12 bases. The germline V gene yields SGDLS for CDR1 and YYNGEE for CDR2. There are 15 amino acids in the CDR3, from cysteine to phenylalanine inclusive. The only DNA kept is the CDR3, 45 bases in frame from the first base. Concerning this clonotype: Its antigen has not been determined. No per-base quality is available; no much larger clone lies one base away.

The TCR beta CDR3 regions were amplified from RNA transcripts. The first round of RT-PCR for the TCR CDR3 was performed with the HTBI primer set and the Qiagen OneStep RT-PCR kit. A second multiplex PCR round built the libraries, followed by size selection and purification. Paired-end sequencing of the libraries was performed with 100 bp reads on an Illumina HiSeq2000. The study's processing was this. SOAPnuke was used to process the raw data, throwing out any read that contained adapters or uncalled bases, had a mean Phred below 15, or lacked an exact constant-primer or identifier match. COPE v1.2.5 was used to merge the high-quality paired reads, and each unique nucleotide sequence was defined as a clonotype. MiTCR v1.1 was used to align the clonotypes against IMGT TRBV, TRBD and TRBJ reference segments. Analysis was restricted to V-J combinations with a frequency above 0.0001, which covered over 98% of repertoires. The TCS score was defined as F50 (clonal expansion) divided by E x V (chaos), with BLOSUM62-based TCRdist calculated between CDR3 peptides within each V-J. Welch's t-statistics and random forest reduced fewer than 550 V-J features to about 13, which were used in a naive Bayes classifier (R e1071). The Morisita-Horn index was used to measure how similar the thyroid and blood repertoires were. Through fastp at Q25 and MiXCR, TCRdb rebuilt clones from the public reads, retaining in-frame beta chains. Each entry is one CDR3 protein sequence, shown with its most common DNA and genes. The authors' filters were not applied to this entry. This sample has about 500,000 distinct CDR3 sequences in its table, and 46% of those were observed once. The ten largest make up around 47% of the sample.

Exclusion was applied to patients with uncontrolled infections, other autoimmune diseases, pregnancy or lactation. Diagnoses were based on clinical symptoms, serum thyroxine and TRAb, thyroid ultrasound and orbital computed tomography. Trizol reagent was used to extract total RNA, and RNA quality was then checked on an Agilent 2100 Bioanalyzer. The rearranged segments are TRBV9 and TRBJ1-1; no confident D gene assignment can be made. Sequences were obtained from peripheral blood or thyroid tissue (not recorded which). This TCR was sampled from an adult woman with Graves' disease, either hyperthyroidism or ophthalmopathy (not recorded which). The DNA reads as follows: TGTGCCAGCAGCGTAGGGAGTAGGGTTGACACTGAAGCTTTCTTT. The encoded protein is CASSVGSRVDTEAFF.